A selection of T cell receptor beta chains follows, all from one sample in a study of blood T cells in healthy people across ages. TCRdb reprocessed the 5' RACE reads via MiXCR and lists one record per CDR3 protein. The sample lists some 1.4 million distinct CDR3 sequences, about 40% occurring once. Sequenced material: blood. The receptors were sampled from a woman aged 18-29 years in good health. Each CDR3 is given with its conserved first and last residue.

J gene	V gene	CDR3 protein
TRBJ2-2	TRBV27	CASRLPGLPGQGITGELFF
TRBJ2-1	TRBV6-2/TRBV6-3	CASSYSASGYNEQFF
TRBJ2-7	TRBV21-1	CASSPPGTSGRISYEQYF
TRBJ2-5	TRBV5-6	CASSFKDREETQYF
TRBJ1-4	TRBV20-1	CSAREGGGATNEKLFF
TRBJ2-5	TRBV29-1	CSVLSRALEGTQYF
TRBJ2-7	TRBV6-2/TRBV6-3	CASSPGLLTYEQYF
TRBJ1-6	TRBV4-2	CASSQDGNSLGNSPLHF
NA	TRBV2	CASTVTYEQYF
TRBJ1-4	TRBV4-2	CASSLGGTDNEKLFF
TRBJ2-1	TRBV7-2	CASSRSGGAGNEQFF
TRBJ1-2	TRBV27	CASSFGGNLQSGYTF
TRBJ2-5	TRBV3-1	CASSDWGETQYF
TRBJ2-7	TRBV4-2	CASSQELPQGFYEQYF
TRBJ2-7	TRBV29-1	CSVEERGHLKEQYF
TRBJ2-3	TRBV20-1	CSVRTQWGGDTQYF
TRBJ2-3	TRBV5-1	CASRSHTDTQYF
TRBJ2-7	TRBV6-1	CASSEGAGIGYEQYF
TRBJ1-5	TRBV10-3	CAISADNQPQHF
TRBJ1-2	TRBV6-1	CASRPGAGGEDYGYTF
TRBJ1-2	TRBV15	CATSRDLPSRGNYGYTF
TRBJ2-4	TRBV6-1	CASSSVSLGLAKNIQYF
TRBJ2-2	TRBV5-1	CASSLRAGHTGELFF
TRBJ1-5	TRBV2	CASSERLLIEPQHF
TRBJ2-4	TRBV7-9	CASSLGGGSVQYF
TRBJ1-4	TRBV12-3/TRBV12-4	CASSLASGGWEKLFF
TRBJ1-5	TRBV28	CASSLGTKGIQPQHF
NA	TRBV20-1	CSASGSDNEETQYF
TRBJ1-2	TRBV9	CASSAQGEGVHGYTF
NA	TRBV4-1	CASSPGGGAMNEQYF
TRBJ1-2	TRBV14	CASSPRPAGGYTF
TRBJ2-7	TRBV6-5	CASSRGSEQYF
TRBJ2-6	TRBV6-2/TRBV6-3	CASIQFRTGGPGANVLTF
TRBJ2-7	TRBV28	CASSGLTEQYF
TRBJ2-7	TRBV10-3	CAINRSGGKAYEQYF
TRBJ2-1	TRBV7-9	CASSLAELAGDRVYNEQFF
TRBJ2-5	TRBV7-8	CASSLLFSGGLGETQYF
TRBJ2-3	TRBV29-1	CSVEGGQGADTQYF
TRBJ2-5	TRBV12-3/TRBV12-4	CASRTWGQETQYF
NA	TRBV3-1	CASSPGSGNEKTQYF
TRBJ1-2	TRBV6-1	CASSERQGAIFYGYTF
TRBJ2-7	TRBV29-1	CSVDSGQGIPYEQYF
TRBJ2-3	TRBV9	CASSGKTALDTDTQYF
TRBJ1-5	TRBV2	CASTSESTQHF
TRBJ1-2	TRBV15	CATRGSALNDGYTF
TRBJ2-4	TRBV5-6	CASSWGTWEREQYF
TRBJ2-7	TRBV10-3	CAISGSIGVGREQYF
TRBJ2-1	TRBV4-1	CASSQDREVPDGRRETQFF
TRBJ2-7	TRBV4-3	CASSQADGHEQYF
TRBJ1-1	TRBV5-1	CASSLGTGVVTEAFF
TRBJ2-5	TRBV12-3/TRBV12-4	CASSRGGMQETQYF
TRBJ2-2	TRBV7-2	CASSLVGGLGTGELFF
TRBJ2-4	TRBV12-3/TRBV12-4	CASSLVSRGRGTKNIQYF
TRBJ1-2	TRBV7-2	CASSSPPGYTF
TRBJ2-2	TRBV20-1	CSARGGRQGANTGELFF
TRBJ1-2	TRBV7-9	CASKPTGTFPAYGYTF
TRBJ2-4	TRBV6-6	CASSSGQEQYF
TRBJ1-2	TRBV29-1	CSVGGQSIYGYTF
TRBJ2-7	TRBV6-1	CASRGQGVYEQYF